This TCR beta chain was recovered during a study of cytomegalovirus exposure and HLA in healthy donors. Though nominally healthy at sampling, donors likely had unrecorded immune exposures. The V gene's germline CDR1 is GTSNPN and CDR2 SVGIG (reference sequence). This CDR3 spans 13 amino acids. V dropped 2 bases and J dropped 9; count of bases not matched to a gene: 2. For this clone: Its specificity is unknown.

The PCR employed 60 Vbeta primers together with 13 Jbeta primers. Sequenced by immunoSEQ multiplex PCR; TCRdb stores in-frame clones only, minus some. The sample contains approximately 200,000 clones, more than 70% of which appear only once. Broader study findings: Earlier analysis found most TCR beta V segments productive about 87% or about 30% of the time. Among the most significant clusters, several appeared linked to common viral pathogens in a later analysis. Solely CMV serostatus was available to characterize immune exposure.

The sample was PBMCs. This rearrangement joins TRBV30 to TRBJ1-6, with 9 bases that match TRBD1. The TCR originated in a boy between 10 and 17 years old in good health and CMV-seronegative. The CDR3 sequence is CAWSRTGVSPLHF. DNA for the CDR3: TGTGCCTGGAGTCGGACAGGGGTTTCACCCCTCCACTTT.